The 16 T cell receptor beta chains reported below all come from one sample, sequenced in a study of T cell responses to AZD1222 COVID-19 vaccine. Produced via immunoSEQ multiplex PCR; TCRdb's table is partial and in-frame only. The sample contains about 140,000 clones, 85% to 95% of which appear only once. Material: peripheral blood, obtained on day 0 of AZD1222 vaccination. The source is an adult in good health.

V usage is TRBV24-1 and J usage is TRBJ1-1; D is unclear. Per germline, CDR1 KGHDR and CDR2 SFDVKD. V gave up 7 bases and J gave up 0 bases, with 8 bases separating them. CDR3 length equals 13 residues. CDR3 in DNA: TGTGCCACCAGGGGGAGCATGAACACTGAAGCTTTCTTT. Amino acid sequence: CATRGSMNTEAFF.

This chain joins TRBV28 and TRBJ2-7; TRBD2 aligns across 7 bases. This CDR3 has 17 residues. Germline loops: CDR1 MDHEN, CDR2 SYDVKM. V dropped 5 bases and J dropped 3; count of bases not matched to a gene: 16. CDR3: CASSPAVGGGRSYEQYF. The CDR3 DNA sequence: TGTGCCAGCAGTCCCGCCGTAGGTGGCGGGAGAAGCTACGAGCAGTACTTC.

The chain combines TRBV6-5 with TRBJ1-1; tentative D call: TRBD1 (5 bases). Germline-derived CDR1 and CDR2 are MNHEY and SVGAGI. This CDR3 has 12 residues. Trimming shortened V by 5 bases and J by 8 bases, and 12 bases separated the two germline ends. CDR3 sequence reads: CASSPQGREAFF. CDR3 coding DNA: TGTGCCAGCAGTCCCCAGGGTAGGGAAGCTTTCTTT.

V is TRBV4-2 and J is TRBJ2-7; TRBD2 might be the D (6 bases). Trimming took 0 bases from V and 0 from J, leaving 12 bases between them. The length of the CDR3 is 16 residues. Germline values: CDR1 LGHNA, CDR2 YNFKEQ. DNA for the CDR3: TGTGCCAGCAGCCAAGAGGCTAGCGCCAGCTCCTACGAGCAGTACTTC. It is translated as CASSQEASASSYEQYF.

The chain employs TRBV18 and TRBJ1-1, with a tentative D call TRBD1 (5 bases). V dropped 3 bases and J dropped 1 base, with 9 bases sitting between them. The CDR3 spans 14 residues. The V gene's germline CDR1 is KGHSH and CDR2 LQKENI. This chain's CDR3 is CASSPIGENTEAFF. CDR3 bases: TGTGCCAGCTCACCTATAGGGGAGAACACTGAAGCTTTCTTT.

The chain carries TRBV18 and TRBJ2-7; D gene uncertain. The germline CDR1 and CDR2 sequences are KGHSH and LQKENI. This CDR3 spans 13 amino acids. Trimming removed 3 bases at V and 2 bases at J, with 8 bases between. CDR3 loop: CASSPALAYEQYF. The CDR3 region has the DNA TGTGCCAGCTCACCCGCCTTGGCCTACGAGCAGTACTTC. Full variable domain (remainder filled in from reference TRBV18 and TRBJ2-7): NAGVMQNPRHLVRRRGQEARLRCSPMKGHSHVYWYRQLPEEGLKFMVYLQKENIIDESGMPKERFSAEFPKEGPSILRIQQVVRGDSAAYFCASSPALAYEQYFGPGTRLTVT.

The genes are TRBV2 and TRBJ2-5; either TRBD1 or TRBD2 may fit D (5 bases each). Germline loops: CDR1 SNHLY, CDR2 FYNNEI. The CDR3 consists of 13 residues. Trimming stripped 5 bases from V and 1 base from J, with 8 bases between. CDR3 coding DNA: TGTGCCAGCAGTAGGGACCTCCAAGAGACCCAGTACTTC. Residues: CASSRDLQETQYF. The complete variable domain, with remaining parts taken from reference TRBV2 and TRBJ2-5, reads EPEVTQTPSHQVTQMGQEVILRCVPISNHLYFYWYRQILGQKVEFLVSFYNNEISEKSEIFDDQFSVERPDGSNFTLKIRSTKLEDSAMYFCASSRDLQETQYFGPGTRLLVL.

The chain combines TRBV19 with TRBJ1-2; D is possibly TRBD1 (5 bases). The CDR3 covers 13 residues. Germline V lookup: CDR1 LNHDA, CDR2 SQIVND (reference sequence). The V gene lost 9 bases and the J gene lost 5 bases, with 16 bases spanning the gap. CDR3 DNA sequence: TGTGCCAGCCAACCAGCAGGACAATATGGCTACACCTTC. As protein: CASQPAGQYGYTF.

The chain employs TRBV2 and TRBJ1-1; a weak D match, TRBD1 (5 bases). Trimming took off 4 bases at V and 4 bases at J, with 13 bases between the two ends. Germline CDR1 SNHLY, CDR2 FYNNEI. This CDR3 region has 14 residues. The chain's CDR3 is CASSGGPGGTEAFF. CDR3 DNA sequence: TGTGCCAGCAGTGGGGGACCTGGGGGCACTGAAGCTTTCTTT.

The chain links TRBV4-3 to TRBJ2-1; 10 positions match TRBD2. Germline CDR1 is LGHNA and CDR2 is YSLEER. The J segment lost 10 bases and the V segment lost 0 bases, leaving 9 bases of the junction unmatched. This CDR3 comprises 16 residues. The CDR3 region is CASSQELAGEGEEQFF. Here the CDR3 DNA reads TGCGCCAGCAGCCAAGAGCTAGCGGGAGAGGGTGAGGAGCAGTTCTTC.

The chain couples TRBV10-3 to TRBJ2-3, with 7 bases identical to TRBD1. The CDR3 has 17 residues. Germline lookup yields CDR1 ENHRY and CDR2 SYGVKD. V dropped 3 bases and J dropped 0; count of bases not matched to a gene: 9. The CDR3 DNA sequence: TGTGCCATCAGTGACGCTCGGGACAGCTATAGCACAGATACGCAGTATTTT. It encodes CAISDARDSYSTDTQYF.

The V gene is TRBV28, the J gene TRBJ2-1, with D maybe TRBD2 (5 bases). CDR1 is MDHEN, CDR2 SYDVKM, per germline. CDR3 length: 15 residues. V lost 1 base to trimming and J lost 9 bases, with 16 bases between them. This chain's CDR3 is CASSLSGITHLEQFF. CDR3 sequence (DNA): TGTGCCAGCAGTTTATCCGGGATAACCCACCTTGAGCAGTTCTTC. Supplemented by reference TRBV28 and TRBJ2-1, the full variable domain reads DVKVTQSSRYLVKRTGEKVFLECVQDMDHENMFWYRQDPGLGLRLIYFSYDVKMKEKGDIPEGYSVSREKKERFSLILESASTNQTSMYLCASSLSGITHLEQFFGPGTRLTVL.

This chain connects TRBV7-6 to TRBJ2-1; 7 positions match TRBD2. V dropped 1 base and J dropped 8; count of bases not matched to a gene: 5. The germline V gene has CDR1 SGHVS and CDR2 FNYEAQ. The CDR3 sequence is 14 residues long. CDR3 amino acids: CASSLEFGGDEQFF. The CDR3 coding sequence is TGTGCCAGCAGCTTAGAGTTTGGGGGGGATGAGCAGTTCTTC.

The rearrangement joins TRBV11-2 to TRBJ2-5, with TRBD2 matching over 8 bases. V trimming: 1 base; J trimming: 5 bases; junction bases outside the gene matches: 9. Germline V lookup: CDR1 SGHAT, CDR2 FQNNGV. The CDR3 extends over 16 amino acids. DNA of the CDR3: TGTGCCAGCAGCTTAGTTGGCAGGACTAGCTGGGAGACCCAGTACTTC. It specifies CASSLVGRTSWETQYF.

V gene TRBV27 combines with J gene TRBJ2-7, with D uncertain. Trimming removed 4 bases from V and 3 bases from J, with 4 bases in between. This CDR3 is 11 amino acids long. CDR1 and CDR2 from the germline V gene are MNHEY and SMNVEV (reference sequence). Here the CDR3 DNA reads TGTGCCAGCAGTTCGGGCTACGAGCAGTACTTC. This gives the protein CASSSGYEQYF.

The chain is built from TRBV7-3 and TRBJ2-3; D is undetermined. Trimming cost V 3 bases and J 4 bases, with 14 bases left between them. Germline-derived CDR1 and CDR2 are SGHTA and FQGTGA. The CDR3 has 15 amino acids. In DNA form, the CDR3 reads TGTGCCAGCAGCTTGGATCCAGGCCCCGCAGATACGCAGTATTTT. Its protein product is CASSLDPGPADTQYF.